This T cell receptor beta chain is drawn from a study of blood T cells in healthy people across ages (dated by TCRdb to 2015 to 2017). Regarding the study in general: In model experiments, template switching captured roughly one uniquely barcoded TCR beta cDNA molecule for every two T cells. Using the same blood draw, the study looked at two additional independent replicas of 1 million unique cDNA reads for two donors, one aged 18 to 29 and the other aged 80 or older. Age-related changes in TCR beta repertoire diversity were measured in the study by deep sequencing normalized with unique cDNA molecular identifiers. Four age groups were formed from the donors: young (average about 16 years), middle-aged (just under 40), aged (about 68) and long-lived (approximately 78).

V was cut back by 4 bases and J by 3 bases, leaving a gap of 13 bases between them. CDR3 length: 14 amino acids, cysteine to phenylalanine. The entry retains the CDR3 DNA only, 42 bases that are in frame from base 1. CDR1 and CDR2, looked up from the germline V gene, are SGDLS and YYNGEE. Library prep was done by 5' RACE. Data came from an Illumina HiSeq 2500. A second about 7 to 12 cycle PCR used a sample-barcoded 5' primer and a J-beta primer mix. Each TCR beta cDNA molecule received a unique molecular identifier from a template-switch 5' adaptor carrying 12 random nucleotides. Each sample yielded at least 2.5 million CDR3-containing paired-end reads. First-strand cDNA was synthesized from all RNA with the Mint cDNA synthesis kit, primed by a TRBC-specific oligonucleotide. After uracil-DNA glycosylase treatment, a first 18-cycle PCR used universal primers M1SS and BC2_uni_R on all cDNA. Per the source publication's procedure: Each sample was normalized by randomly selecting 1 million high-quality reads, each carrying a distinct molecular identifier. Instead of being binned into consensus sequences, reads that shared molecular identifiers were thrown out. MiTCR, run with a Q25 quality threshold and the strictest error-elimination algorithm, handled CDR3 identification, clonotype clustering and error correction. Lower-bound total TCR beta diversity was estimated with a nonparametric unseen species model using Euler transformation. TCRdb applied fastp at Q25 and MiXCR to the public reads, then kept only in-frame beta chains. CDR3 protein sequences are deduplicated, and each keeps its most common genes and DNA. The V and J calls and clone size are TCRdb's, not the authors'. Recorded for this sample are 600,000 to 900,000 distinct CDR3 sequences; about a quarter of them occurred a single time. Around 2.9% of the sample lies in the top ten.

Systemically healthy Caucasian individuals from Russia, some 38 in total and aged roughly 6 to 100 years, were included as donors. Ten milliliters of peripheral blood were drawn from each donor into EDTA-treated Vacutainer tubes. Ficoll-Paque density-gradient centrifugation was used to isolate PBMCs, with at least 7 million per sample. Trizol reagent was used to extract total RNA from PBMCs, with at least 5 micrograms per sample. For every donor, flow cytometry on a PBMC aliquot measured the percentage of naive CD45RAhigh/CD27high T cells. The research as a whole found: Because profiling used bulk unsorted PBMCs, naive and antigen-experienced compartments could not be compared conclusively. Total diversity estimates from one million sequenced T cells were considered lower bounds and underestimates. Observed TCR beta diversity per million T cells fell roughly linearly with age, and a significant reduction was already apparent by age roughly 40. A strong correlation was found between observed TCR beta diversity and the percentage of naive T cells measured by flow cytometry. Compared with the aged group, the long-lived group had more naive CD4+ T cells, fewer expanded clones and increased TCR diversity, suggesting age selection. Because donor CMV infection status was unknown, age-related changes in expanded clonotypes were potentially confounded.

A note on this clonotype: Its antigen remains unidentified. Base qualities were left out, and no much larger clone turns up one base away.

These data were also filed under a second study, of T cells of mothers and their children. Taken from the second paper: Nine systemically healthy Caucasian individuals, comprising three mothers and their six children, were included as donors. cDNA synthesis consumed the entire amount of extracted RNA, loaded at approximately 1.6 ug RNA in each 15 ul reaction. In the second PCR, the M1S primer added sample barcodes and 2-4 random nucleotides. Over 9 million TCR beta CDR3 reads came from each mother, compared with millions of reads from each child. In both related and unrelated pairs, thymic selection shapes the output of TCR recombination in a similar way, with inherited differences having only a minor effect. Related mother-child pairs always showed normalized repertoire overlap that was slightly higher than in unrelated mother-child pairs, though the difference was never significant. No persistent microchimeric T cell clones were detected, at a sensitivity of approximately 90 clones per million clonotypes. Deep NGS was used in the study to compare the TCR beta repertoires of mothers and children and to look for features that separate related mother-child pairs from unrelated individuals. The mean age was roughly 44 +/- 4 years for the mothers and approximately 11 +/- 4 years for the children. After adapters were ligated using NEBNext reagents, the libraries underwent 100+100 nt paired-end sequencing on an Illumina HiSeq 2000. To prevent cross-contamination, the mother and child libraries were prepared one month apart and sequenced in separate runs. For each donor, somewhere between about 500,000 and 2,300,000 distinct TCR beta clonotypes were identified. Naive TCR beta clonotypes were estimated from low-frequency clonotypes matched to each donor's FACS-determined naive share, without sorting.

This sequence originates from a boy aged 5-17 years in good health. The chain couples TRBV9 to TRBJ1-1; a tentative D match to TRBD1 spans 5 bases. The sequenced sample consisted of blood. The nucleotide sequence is TGTGCCAGCAGCCCGGCAGGGACTCACACTGAAGCTTTCTTT. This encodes CASSPAGTHTEAFF.